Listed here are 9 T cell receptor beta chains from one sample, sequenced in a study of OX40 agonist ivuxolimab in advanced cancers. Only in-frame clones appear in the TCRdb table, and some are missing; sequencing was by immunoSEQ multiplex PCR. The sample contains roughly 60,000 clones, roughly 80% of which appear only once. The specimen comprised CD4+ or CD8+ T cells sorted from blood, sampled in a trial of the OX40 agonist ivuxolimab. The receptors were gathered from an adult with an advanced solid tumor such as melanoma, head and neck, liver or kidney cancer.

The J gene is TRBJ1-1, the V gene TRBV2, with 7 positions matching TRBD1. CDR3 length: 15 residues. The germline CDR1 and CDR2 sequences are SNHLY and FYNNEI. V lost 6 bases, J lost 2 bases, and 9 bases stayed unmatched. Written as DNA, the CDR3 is TGTGCCAGCAGGAGGGAGGGACAGTCCAACACTGAAGCTTTCTTT. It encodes CASRREGQSNTEAFF.

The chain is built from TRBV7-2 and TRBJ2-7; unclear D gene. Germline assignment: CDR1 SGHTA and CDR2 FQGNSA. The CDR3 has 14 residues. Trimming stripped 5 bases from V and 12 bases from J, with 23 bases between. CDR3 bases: TGTGCCAGCAGCGCAGACCCCTCAGGTCGGCTACGGTACTTC. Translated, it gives CASSADPSGRLRYF.

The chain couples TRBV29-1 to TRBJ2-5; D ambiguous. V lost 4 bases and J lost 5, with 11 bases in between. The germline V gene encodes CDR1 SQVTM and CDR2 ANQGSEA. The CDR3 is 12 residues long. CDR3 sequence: CSVVRQSETQYF. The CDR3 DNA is TGCAGCGTTGTCAGGCAGTCGGAGACCCAGTACTTC.

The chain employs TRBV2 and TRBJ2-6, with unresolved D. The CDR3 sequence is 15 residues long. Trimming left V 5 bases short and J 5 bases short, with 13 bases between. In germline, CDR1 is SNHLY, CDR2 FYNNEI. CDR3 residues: CASSLAALWANVLTF. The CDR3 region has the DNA TGTGCCAGCAGTCTTGCTGCTCTCTGGGCCAACGTCCTGACTTTC.

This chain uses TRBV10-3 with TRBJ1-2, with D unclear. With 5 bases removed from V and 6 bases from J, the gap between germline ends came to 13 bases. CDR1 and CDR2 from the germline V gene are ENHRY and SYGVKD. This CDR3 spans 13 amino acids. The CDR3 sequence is CAISYSGQDGYTF. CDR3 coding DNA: TGTGCCATCAGTTACAGTGGTCAGGATGGCTACACCTTC.

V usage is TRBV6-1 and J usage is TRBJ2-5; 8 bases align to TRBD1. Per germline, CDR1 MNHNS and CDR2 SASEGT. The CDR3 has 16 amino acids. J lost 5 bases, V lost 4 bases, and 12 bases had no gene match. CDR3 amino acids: CASSVGPDRAPETQYF. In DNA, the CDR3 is TGTGCCAGCAGTGTCGGACCGGACAGGGCCCCCGAGACCCAGTACTTC.

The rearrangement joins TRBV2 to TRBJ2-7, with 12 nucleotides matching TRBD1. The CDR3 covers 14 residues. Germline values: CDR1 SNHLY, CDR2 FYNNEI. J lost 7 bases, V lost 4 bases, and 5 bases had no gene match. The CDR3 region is CASSAGTGGREQYF. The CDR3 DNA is TGTGCCAGCAGTGCCGGGACAGGGGGCCGAGAGCAGTACTTC.

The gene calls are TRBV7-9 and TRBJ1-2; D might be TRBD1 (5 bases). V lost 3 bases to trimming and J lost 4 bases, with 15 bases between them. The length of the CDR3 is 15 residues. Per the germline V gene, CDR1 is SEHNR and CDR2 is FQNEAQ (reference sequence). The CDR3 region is CASSLIRLGGYGYTF. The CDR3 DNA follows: TGTGCCAGCAGCTTGATTCGGTTGGGGGGCTATGGCTACACCTTC. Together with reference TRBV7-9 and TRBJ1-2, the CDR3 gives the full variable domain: DTGVSQNPRHKITKRGQNVTFRCDPISEHNRLYWYRQTLGQGPEFLTYFQNEAQLEKSRLLSDRFSAERPKGSFSTLEIQRTEQGDSAMYLCASSLIRLGGYGYTFGSGTRLTVV.

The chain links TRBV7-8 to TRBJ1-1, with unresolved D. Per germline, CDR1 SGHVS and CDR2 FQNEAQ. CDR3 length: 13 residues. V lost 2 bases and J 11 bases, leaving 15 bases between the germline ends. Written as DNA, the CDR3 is TGTGCCAGCAGCTTAAACGAAGGCTCAGGCGCTTTCTTT. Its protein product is CASSLNEGSGAFF. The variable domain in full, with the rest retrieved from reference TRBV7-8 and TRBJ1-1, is GAGVSQSPRYKVAKRGQDVALRCDPISGHVSLFWYQQALGQGPEFLTYFQNEAQLDKSGLPSDRFFAERPEGSVSTLKIQRTQQEDSAVYLCASSLNEGSGAFFGQGTRLTVV.